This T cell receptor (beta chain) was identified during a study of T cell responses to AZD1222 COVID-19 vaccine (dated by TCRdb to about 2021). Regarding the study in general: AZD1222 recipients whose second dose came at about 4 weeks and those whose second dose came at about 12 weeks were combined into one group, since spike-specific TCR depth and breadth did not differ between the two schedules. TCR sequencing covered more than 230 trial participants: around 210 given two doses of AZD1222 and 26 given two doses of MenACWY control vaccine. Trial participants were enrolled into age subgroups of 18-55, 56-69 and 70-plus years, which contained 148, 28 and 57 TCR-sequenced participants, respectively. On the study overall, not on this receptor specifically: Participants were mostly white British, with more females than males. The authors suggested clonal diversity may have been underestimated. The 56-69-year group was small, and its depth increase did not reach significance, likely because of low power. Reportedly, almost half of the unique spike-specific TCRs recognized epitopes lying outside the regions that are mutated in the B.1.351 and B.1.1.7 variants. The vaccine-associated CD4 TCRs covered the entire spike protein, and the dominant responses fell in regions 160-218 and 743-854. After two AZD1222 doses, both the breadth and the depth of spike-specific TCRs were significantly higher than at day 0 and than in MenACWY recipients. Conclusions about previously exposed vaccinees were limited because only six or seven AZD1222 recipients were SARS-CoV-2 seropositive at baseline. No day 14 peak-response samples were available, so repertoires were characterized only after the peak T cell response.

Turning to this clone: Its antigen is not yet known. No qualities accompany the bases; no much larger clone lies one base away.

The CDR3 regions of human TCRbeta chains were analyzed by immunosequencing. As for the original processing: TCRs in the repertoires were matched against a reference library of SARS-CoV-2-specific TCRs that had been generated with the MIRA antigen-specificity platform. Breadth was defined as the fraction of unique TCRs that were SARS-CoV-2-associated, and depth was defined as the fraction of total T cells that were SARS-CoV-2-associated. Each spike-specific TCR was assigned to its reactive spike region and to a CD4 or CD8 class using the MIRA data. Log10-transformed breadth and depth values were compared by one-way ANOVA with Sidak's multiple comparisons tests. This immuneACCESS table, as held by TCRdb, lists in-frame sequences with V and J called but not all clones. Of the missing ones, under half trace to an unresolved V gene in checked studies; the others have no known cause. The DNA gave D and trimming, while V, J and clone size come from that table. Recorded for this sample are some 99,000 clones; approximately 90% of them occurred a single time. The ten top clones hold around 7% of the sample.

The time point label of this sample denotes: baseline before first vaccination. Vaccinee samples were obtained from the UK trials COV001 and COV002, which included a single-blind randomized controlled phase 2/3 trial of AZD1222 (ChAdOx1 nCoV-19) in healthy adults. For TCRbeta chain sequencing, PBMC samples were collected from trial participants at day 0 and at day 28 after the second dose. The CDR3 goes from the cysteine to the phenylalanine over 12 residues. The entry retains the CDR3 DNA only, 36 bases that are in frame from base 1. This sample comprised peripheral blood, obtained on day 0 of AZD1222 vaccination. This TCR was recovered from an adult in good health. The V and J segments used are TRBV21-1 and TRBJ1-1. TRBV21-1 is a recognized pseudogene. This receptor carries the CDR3 CASSIHTRRAFF. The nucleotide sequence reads TGTGCCAGCAGCATCCACACCCGTCGGGCTTTCTTT.